This paragraph reports one T cell receptor (beta chain). Its antigen is not yet known. It has no much larger one-base neighbor in the sample; base qualities were not kept. The immunoSEQ Assay, a bias-controlled multiplex PCR, was used to amplify TCRbeta CDR3 regions from genomic DNA. The published analysis was carried out like this. The number of nucleated cells in each sample was estimated by amplification of reference gene primers within the assay. To quantify the absolute abundance of each unique TCRbeta CDR3 rearrangement, sequence reads were collapsed and filtered. For each sample, productive Simpson clonality was calculated by taking the square root of Simpson's diversity index across productive rearrangements. TCRdb mirrors the immuneACCESS table, restricted to in-frame sequences. Some clones are absent from its copies; in checked studies, under half trace to an unresolved V gene, and the reason for the others is unknown. The V and J calls and clone size come from that table; D and trimming were worked out from the DNA. Present in this sample are approximately 300,000 clones, about 89% of which were seen just once. The ten top clones hold about 0.8% of the sample.

This specimen belongs to a study of blood T cell repertoires in COVID-19 (dated by TCRdb to about 2020). Context from the whole study: Samples covering the acute and convalescent phases of COVID-19 were provided by collaborators in the United States, Italy and Spain. Subjects who had been exposed to COVID-19, were actively infected with it, or had recovered from it provided the deeply sampled blood TCRbeta repertoires that made up the dataset. The sample metadata nearly always contained a de-identified subject ID, COVID-19 status, age in years and sex. Samples were obtained from the ongoing ImmuneRACE study (first 160 participants) and from over 1,000 subjects provided by 6 global collaborators. The prospective study material was composed of cDNA or gDNA derived from T cells, B-cell-depleted T cells, or PBMCs. The repertoires were released in a freely available public database meant as a resource for research on the immune response to SARS-CoV-2. HLA class I and class II types, where available, came from metadata supplied by the sample provider rather than from assay-based typing.

Whole blood was collected in K2EDTA tubes by collaborating institutions according to the institutions' own protocols. For TCRbeta analysis, collaborators shipped samples as frozen whole blood, isolated PBMCs, or DNA extracted from either of those sample types. Overall results and qualifications from the work: The quantity of clinical and demographic metadata differed by source and by participant and was supplied without curation.

Sequenced input: peripheral blood. The receptor's source is a man younger than 40 with acute or convalescent COVID-19.

DNA sequence: TGTGCCAGCAGCTTATTAAGGGGCCTGACTAACACTGAAGCTTTCTTT. Protein translation: CASSLLRGLTNTEAFF. The chain links TRBV7-3 with TRBJ1-1; tentative D gene TRBD1, with 5 bases matching. The CDR3 runs 16 residues from the cysteine to the phenylalanine. Only the CDR3 region is kept as DNA, spanning 48 bases read in frame from base 1. From a lookup of the germline V gene, CDR1 and CDR2 are SGHTA and FQGTGA. V drops 2 bases and J drops 2 bases, leaving 15 bases in between.